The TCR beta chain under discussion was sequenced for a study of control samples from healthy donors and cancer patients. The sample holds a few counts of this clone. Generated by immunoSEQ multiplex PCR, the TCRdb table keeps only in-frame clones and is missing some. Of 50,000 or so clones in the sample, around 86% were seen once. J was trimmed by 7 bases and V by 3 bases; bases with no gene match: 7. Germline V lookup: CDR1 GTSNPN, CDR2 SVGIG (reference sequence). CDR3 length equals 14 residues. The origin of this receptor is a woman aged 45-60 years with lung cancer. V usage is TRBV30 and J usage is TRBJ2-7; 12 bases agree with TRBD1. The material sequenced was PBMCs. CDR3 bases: TGTGCCTGGAGCGAGGGACAGGGGGCGGATGAGCAGTACTTC. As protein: CAWSEGQGADEQYF.